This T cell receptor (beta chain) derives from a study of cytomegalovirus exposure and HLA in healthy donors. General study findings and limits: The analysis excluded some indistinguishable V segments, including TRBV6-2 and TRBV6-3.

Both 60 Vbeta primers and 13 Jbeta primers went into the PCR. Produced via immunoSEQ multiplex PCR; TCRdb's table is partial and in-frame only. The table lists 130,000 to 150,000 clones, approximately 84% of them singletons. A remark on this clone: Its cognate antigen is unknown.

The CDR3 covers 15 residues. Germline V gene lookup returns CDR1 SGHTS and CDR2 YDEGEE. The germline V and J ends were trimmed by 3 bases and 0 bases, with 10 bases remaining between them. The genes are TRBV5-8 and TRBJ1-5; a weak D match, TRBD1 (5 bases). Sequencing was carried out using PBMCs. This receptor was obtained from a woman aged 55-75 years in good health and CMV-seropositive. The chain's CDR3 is CASSSGVVSNQPQHF. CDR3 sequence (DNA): TGTGCCAGCAGCTCGGGGGTGGTTAGCAATCAGCCCCAGCATTTT.